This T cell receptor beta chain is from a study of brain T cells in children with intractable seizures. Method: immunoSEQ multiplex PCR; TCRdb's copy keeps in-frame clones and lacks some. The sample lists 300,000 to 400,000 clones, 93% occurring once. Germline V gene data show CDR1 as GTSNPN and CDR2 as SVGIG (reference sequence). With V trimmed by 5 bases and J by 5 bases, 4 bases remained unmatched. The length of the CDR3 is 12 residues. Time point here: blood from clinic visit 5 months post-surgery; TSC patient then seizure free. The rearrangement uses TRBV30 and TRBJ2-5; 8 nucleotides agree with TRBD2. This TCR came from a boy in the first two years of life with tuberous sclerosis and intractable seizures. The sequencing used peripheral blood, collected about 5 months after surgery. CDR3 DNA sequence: TGTGCCTGGGGGGCGGGGGGCGAGACCCAGTACTTC. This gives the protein CAWGAGGETQYF.